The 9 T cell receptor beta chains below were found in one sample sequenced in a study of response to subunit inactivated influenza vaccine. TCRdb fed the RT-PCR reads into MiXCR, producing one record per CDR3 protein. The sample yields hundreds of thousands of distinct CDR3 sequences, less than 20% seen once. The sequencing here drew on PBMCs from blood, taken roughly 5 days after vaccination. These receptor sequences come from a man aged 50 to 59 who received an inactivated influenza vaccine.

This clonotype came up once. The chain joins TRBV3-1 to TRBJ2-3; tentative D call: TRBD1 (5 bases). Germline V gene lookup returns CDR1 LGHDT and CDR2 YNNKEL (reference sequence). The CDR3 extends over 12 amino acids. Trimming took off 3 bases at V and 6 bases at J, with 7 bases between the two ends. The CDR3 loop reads CASSHRADTQYF. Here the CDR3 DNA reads TGTGCCAGCAGCCACAGGGCTGATACGCAGTATTTT.

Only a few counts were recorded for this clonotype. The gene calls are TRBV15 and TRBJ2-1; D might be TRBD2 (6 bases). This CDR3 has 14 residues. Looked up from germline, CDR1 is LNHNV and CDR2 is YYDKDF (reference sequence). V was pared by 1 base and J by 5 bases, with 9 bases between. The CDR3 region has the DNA TGTGCCACCAGCAGAGTACTAGCCAACAATGAGCAGTTCTTC. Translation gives CATSRVLANNEQFF.

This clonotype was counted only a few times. The CDR3 DNA reads TGTGCCAGCAGCCCCTGGAGGGGCGATCAGCCCCAGCATTTT. Translating gives CASSPWRGDQPQHF. The chain is built from TRBV7-8 and TRBJ1-5; a possible D gene is TRBD1 (5 bases). Germline-derived CDR1 and CDR2 are SGHVS and FQNEAQ. This CDR3 is built from 14 residues. Trimming pared 5 bases from V and 5 bases from J, leaving 13 bases between.

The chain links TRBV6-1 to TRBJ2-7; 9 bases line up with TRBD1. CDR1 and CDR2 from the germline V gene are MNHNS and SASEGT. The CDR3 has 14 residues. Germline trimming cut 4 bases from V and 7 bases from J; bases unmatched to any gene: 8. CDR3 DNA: TGTGCCAGCAGTGGGGTGGACAGGGGAGGGGAGCAGTACTTC. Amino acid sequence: CASSGVDRGGEQYF.

The CDR3 sequence: CSVEDRRDGGTGELFF. CDR3 in DNA: TGCAGCGTTGAAGATCGGCGGGACGGGGGCACCGGGGAGCTGTTTTTT. The genes are TRBV29-1 and TRBJ2-2, with D perhaps matching TRBD2 (6 bases). The CDR3 runs 16 residues. The germline V gene has CDR1 SQVTM and CDR2 ANQGSEA. Trimming pared 0 bases from V and 4 bases from J, leaving 15 bases between.

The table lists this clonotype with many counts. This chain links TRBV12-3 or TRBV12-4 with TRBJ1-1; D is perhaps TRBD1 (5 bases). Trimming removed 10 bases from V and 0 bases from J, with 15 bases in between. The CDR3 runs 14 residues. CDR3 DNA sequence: TGTGCCACCATTCAATGGGGGTTGAACACTGAAGCTTTCTTT. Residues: CATIQWGLNTEAFF.

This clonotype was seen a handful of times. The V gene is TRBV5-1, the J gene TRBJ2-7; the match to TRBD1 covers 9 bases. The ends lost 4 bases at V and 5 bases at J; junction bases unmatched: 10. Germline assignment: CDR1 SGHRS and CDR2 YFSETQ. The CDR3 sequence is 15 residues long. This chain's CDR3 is CASSPGQGGLDEQYF. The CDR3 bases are TGCGCCAGCAGCCCGGGACAGGGCGGTCTGGACGAGCAGTACTTC. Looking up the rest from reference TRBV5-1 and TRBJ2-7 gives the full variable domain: KAGVTQTPRYLIKTRGQQVTLSCSPISGHRSVSWYQQTPGQGLQFLFEYFSETQRNKGNFPGRFSGRQFSNSRSEMNVSTLELGDSALYLCASSPGQGGLDEQYFGPGTRLTVT.

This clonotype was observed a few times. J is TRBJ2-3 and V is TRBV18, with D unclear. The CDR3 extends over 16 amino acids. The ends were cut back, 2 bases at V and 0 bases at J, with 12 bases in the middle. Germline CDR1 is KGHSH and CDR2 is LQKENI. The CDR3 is CASSPTQRSSTDTQYF. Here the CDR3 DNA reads TGTGCCAGCTCACCAACACAACGATCTAGCACAGATACGCAGTATTTT. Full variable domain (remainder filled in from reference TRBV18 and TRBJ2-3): NAGVMQNPRHLVRRRGQEARLRCSPMKGHSHVYWYRQLPEEGLKFMVYLQKENIIDESGMPKERFSAEFPKEGPSILRIQQVVRGDSAAYFCASSPTQRSSTDTQYFGPGTRLTVL.

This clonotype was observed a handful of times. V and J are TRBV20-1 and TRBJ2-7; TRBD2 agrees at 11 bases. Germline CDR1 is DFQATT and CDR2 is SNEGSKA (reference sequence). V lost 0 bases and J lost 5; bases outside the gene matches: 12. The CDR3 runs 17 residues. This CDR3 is CSARDRVAGGPLHEQYF. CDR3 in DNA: TGCAGTGCTAGAGATCGGGTAGCGGGAGGGCCACTACACGAGCAGTACTTC.